This TCR beta chain was observed in a study of regulatory T cells in long-lasting Graves disease. General study findings and limits: Persistent disease showed a preference for TRBV28, TRBJ1-2 and TRBJ2-5.

Germline V lookup: CDR1 SGHNT, CDR2 YENEEA. V dropped 9 bases and J dropped 0 bases, with 14 bases sitting between them. There are 14 residues in the CDR3. Investigators prepared the TCR beta libraries by applying iRepertoire HTBI primers and Arm-PCR of CDR3 regions. In TCRdb, the multiplex PCR reads were re-called with MiXCR into one record per CDR3 protein. The sample consists of more than 450,000 distinct CDR3 sequences, 12% of them appearing once. The time point here: newly diagnosed GD, antithyroid drugs for less than 3 months. PBMC-derived RNA was used for the TCR library. This clonotype was counted at least ten times. Its antigen is as yet unknown. This sample was also put to use in a study of T cells in Graves' hyperthyroidism and ophthalmopathy. According to that study: Blood shared most expanded thyroid clonotypes above 0.001.

The sample consisted of peripheral blood mononuclear cells (PBMCs), taken at new diagnosis, from a patient treated with antithyroid drugs. This chain joins TRBV11-3 and TRBJ1-1; possibly TRBD1 for D (6 bases). This clonotype originated in a woman aged 25 to 45 with Graves disease. CDR3 amino acids: CARGGGRMNTEAFF. DNA of the CDR3: TGTGCCAGAGGGGGGGGCAGAATGAACACTGAAGCTTTCTTT.